This record concerns one T cell receptor (beta chain) sequence. CDR3 length: 14 residues. V was pared by 5 bases and J by 6 bases, with 7 bases of the junction left unmatched. The germline V gene has CDR1 SEHNR and CDR2 FQNEAQ (reference sequence). This sample is drawn from a study of blood T cell repertoires in COVID-19. Study in general: The United States, Italy and Spain provided the acute and convalescent COVID-19 samples. Nucleic acid was either cDNA or gDNA, and it came from T cells, B-cell-depleted T cells, or PBMCs.

The table came from immunoSEQ multiplex PCR; TCRdb's copy has only in-frame clones and leaves some out. The data contain about 130,000 clones, around 81% of them singletons. The V call is TRBV7-9, the J call TRBJ1-2, with 9 bases matching TRBD1. The sequencing sample was made of peripheral blood. The clonotype originates from a woman between 45 and 65 years old with acute or convalescent COVID-19. The CDR3 loop is CASSMGQGDDGYTF. The DNA for the CDR3 is TGTGCCAGCAGCATGGGACAGGGTGATGATGGCTACACCTTC.